This T cell receptor beta chain came from a study of identical twins (dated by TCRdb to 2015 to 2016). General notes on the study: The study deep-sequenced TCR alpha and beta repertoires from monozygotic twins, unrelated adults of various ages and cord blood to test whether fetal clonotypes persist. To rule out contamination, the twin experiments were replicated at different times with different library preparation protocols. Broad study findings and their caveats: Zero-insertion analyses could be partly confounded by invariant T cells such as MAIT and iNKT, though diverse VJ usage argued against such confounding for most clonotypes. Compared with coincidental sharing between unrelated individuals, out-of-frame TCR alpha sequences shared between twins had an excess of sequences with low generation probability. Out-of-frame TCR alpha sharing in monozygotic twins was systematically underestimated by recombination models, whereas sharing between unrelated individuals was in agreement with the recombination models. The excess sharing between twins in beta out-of-frame sequences was weaker because fewer shared sequences reduced the signal-to-noise ratio. Because the same donors could not be followed over many years, conclusions were based on cross-sectional statistical analysis. Abundant cord blood beta clonotypes had fewer insertions, young adult naive repertoires showed a similar but weaker trend, and memory repertoires showed no such trend.

Worth noting for this clonotype: No cognate antigen has been identified for it. Base qualities are not recorded, but no much larger clone differs from it by a single base.

Including cysteine and phenylalanine, the CDR3 has 18 amino acids. Here the CDR3 DNA is all that survives: 54 bases in frame from base 1. Trimming at the junction amounts to 3 bases on V and 4 bases on J, and the germline ends lie 21 bases apart. The germline V gene supplies CDR1 KGHSH and CDR2 LQKENI. The library was made by 5' RACE. The sequencer listed for this sample is Illumina HiSeq 2000. A universal primer binding site was added through template switching, and the final cDNA carried a unique molecular identifier so that TCR cDNA molecules could be counted accurately. Specific primers in the conserved constant-segment region were used to synthesize first-strand cDNA for the TCR alpha and beta chains. To control for contamination, every cDNA library was double barcoded, receiving both a SMART-Mk sample barcode and Illumina barcodes. Two successive PCR steps introduced TruSeq adapter sequences along with Illumina sample barcodes. TCR alpha and beta cDNA libraries were sequenced on the Illumina HiSeq platform with custom primers. In the authors' own workflow: MiGEC was used to process raw reads and extract unique molecular identifiers, and MiXCR was used to find CDR3 positions. Recombination models were inferred per individual with the repgenHMM and IGoR tools using an EM algorithm. The tcR package in R was used for shared clonotype analysis, with sharing normalized by the product of cloneset sizes. To study raw recombination without the effects of thymic and clonal selection, out-of-frame nonproductive sequences were analyzed. TCRdb applied fastp at Q25 and MiXCR to the public reads, then kept only in-frame beta chains. Rows are combined by CDR3 protein, so each entry shows the most common genes and DNA. None of the V and J calls come from the authors' own analysis; TCRdb made them. The sample table shows about 530,000 distinct CDR3 sequences, and 20% to 25% are seen once. Jointly, the top ten make up more than 0.4% of the sample.

Every donor was a healthy Caucasian. The twin cohort comprised three pairs of female monozygotic twins, all aged roughly 18 to 30 years. CD4+ and CD8+ T cell populations were isolated with positive isolation kits from Invitrogen. Separately, the same data were catalogued under a study of yellow fever vaccine responses in identical twins. Reported in the second study: The authors reported that the T cell response to vaccination in identical twins appeared partly convergent and partly personalized. Focusing on identical twins, the study followed the T cell clones that responded to the vaccine, and did so with precision.

The TCR sequence derives from a woman aged 18-30 years in good health. This chain is built from TRBV18 and TRBJ2-2; a tentative D match to TRBD1 spans 7 bases. The source material was CD4+ T cells sorted from blood. The sequence in DNA is TGTGCCAGCTCACCCAACCAGGACAGGCGGGGAATCACCGGGGAGCTGTTTTTT. This is translated as CASSPNQDRRGITGELFF.